This T cell receptor beta chain stems from a study of T cells in Graves' hyperthyroidism and ophthalmopathy (dated by TCRdb to the late 2010s). About the study as a whole: Peripheral blood was sampled at the time of initial diagnosis, prior to any treatment. To identify TCR V-J signatures that set the groups apart, the researchers used a discovery cohort of 100 patients, made up of 40 to 45 with Graves' ophthalmopathy and 57 with stable Graves' hyperthyroidism. An independent validation cohort of under 20 hyperthyroidism patients and more than 15 patients who later progressed to ophthalmopathy tested prospective prediction of ophthalmopathy. The approximately 100 discovery patients were divided at random into training and test sets in a 7:3 ratio. In addition, the study compared T-cell repertoires in thyroid tissue and in blood from roughly six Graves' hyperthyroidism patients. After blood sampling, hyperthyroidism patients were treated with methimazole at a starting dose of 30 mg daily, and ophthalmopathy patients were treated with high-dose intravenous methylprednisolone. TCR Vbeta CDR3 sequencing of 120 to 150 peripheral blood samples (over 40 ophthalmopathy, 75 hyperthyroidism and some 17 progressor patients) is reported in the paper.

The TCR beta CDR3 regions were amplified from the RNA transcripts. The first round of RT-PCR for the TCR CDR3 was performed with the HTBI primer set and the Qiagen OneStep RT-PCR kit. The libraries were constructed in a second round of multiplex PCR and then size-selected and purified. Libraries were sequenced paired-end with 100 bp reads on an Illumina HiSeq2000. As for how the authors treated the data: SOAPnuke was used to process the raw data, throwing out any read that contained adapters or uncalled bases, had a mean Phred below 15, or lacked an exact constant-primer or identifier match. COPE v1.2.5 was used to merge the high-quality paired reads, and each unique nucleotide sequence was defined as a clonotype. MiTCR v1.1 was used to align the clonotypes against IMGT TRBV, TRBD and TRBJ reference segments. Analysis was restricted to V-J combinations with a frequency above 0.0001, which covered just over 98% of repertoires. A TCS score was defined as the ratio of F50 (clonal expansion) to E x V (chaos), with BLOSUM62-based TCRdist applied between CDR3 peptides within each V-J. Welch's t-statistics and random forest reduced some 510 V-J features to roughly 13, which were used in a naive Bayes classifier (R e1071). In-frame beta chains were kept once TCRdb had trimmed the public reads at Q25 with fastp and called clones with MiXCR. Records with the same CDR3 protein are collapsed into one entry carrying the most frequent genes and DNA. These V and J calls rely on TCRdb rather than the paper's analysis. Within this sample are hundreds of thousands of distinct CDR3 sequences, with around 17% of them counted one time only. Of the sample, approximately 20% falls within the top ten clones.

Including the terminal cysteine and phenylalanine, the CDR3 comprises 14 residues. Solely the CDR3 DNA is kept, with 42 bases framed from the first base. The CDR1 and CDR2 encoded by the germline V gene (reference sequence) are SGHNT and YYREEE. General findings and caveats noted by the study authors: No statistical method was used to fix the sample size in advance, and group allocation was not hidden from the investigators. A 13 V-J signature model separated ophthalmopathy from stable hyperthyroidism, with approximately 87% sensitivity and about 81% specificity in cross-validation and 80%/75% in testing. Most expanded thyroid clonotypes (frequency above 0.001) were also detected in blood, suggesting blood repertoires may reflect thyroid immune responses. During validation, the model predicted progression to ophthalmopathy a median of roughly 7.1 months ahead of onset, with almost 71% sensitivity and roughly 72% specificity.

A patient counted as having stable Graves' hyperthyroidism if no progression to ophthalmopathy occurred over 18 months of follow-up. Hyperthyroidism patients were newly diagnosed, had a disease duration of under 2 months, and were aged 18 to 65 years. The study excluded patients with uncontrolled infections, other autoimmune diseases, pregnancy or lactation. Diagnoses were based on clinical symptoms, serum thyroxine and TRAb, thyroid ultrasound and orbital computed tomography. PBMCs were separated from 7.5 to 10 ml of fresh peripheral blood using Ficoll-Paque density gradient centrifugation. Total RNA was extracted with Trizol reagent, and quality was checked on an Agilent 2100 Bioanalyzer. Comments on this clonotype: Its antigen is unknown. Base quality data are lacking; no much larger clone is found one base away.

This clonotype was sampled from a young woman with Graves' hyperthyroidism. The V gene is TRBV5-4 and the J gene is TRBJ2-1; a weak D assignment points to TRBD1 (6 bases agree). The J call may not be correct, given that the DNA end is closer to TRBJ2-7. The source material was blood. The sequenced DNA: TGTGCCAGCAGCTTGGCCTCCGGGGACAATGAGCAGTACTTC. This codes for CASSLASGDNEQYF.